This T cell receptor beta chain appears in the sequencing data of a study of T cell changes during pregnancy in multiple sclerosis (dated by TCRdb to the late 2010s). Background for the entire study: In women with multiple sclerosis, the researchers looked at how the T cell repertoire shifted as pregnancy progressed.

Note on this clone: Its antigen is still unknown. Base quality data are lacking; no much larger clone is found one base away.

The CDR3 sequence holds 15 residues, the cysteine and phenylalanine included. Only CDR3 DNA remains: 45 bases, in frame from the first base. From the germline V gene (reference sequence), CDR1 is LNHDA and CDR2 is SQIVND. V ends up 3 bases short and J 2 bases short, with an unmatched junction base count of 5. The receptor library was made with the immunoSEQ multiplex PCR assay. TCRdb obtained this table from immuneACCESS and retained in-frame rearrangements with V and J assigned. These tables miss some clones; where compared with another copy, unresolved V genes account for less than half of the shortfall, and the remainder is unexplained. For this sample the table gives approximately 97,000 clones, of which 91% were detected only once. About 1.6% of the sample goes to the ten largest clones.

The starting material was peripheral blood, obtained after pregnancy. This chain joins TRBV19 to TRBJ2-3; 7 of the junction bases match TRBD1. This TCR derives from a female donor in good health, enrolled as a control in a pregnancy study. The DNA reads TGTGCCAGTAGTATTCGACAGGGCCTCACAGATACGCAGTATTTT. This translates into CASSIRQGLTDTQYF.